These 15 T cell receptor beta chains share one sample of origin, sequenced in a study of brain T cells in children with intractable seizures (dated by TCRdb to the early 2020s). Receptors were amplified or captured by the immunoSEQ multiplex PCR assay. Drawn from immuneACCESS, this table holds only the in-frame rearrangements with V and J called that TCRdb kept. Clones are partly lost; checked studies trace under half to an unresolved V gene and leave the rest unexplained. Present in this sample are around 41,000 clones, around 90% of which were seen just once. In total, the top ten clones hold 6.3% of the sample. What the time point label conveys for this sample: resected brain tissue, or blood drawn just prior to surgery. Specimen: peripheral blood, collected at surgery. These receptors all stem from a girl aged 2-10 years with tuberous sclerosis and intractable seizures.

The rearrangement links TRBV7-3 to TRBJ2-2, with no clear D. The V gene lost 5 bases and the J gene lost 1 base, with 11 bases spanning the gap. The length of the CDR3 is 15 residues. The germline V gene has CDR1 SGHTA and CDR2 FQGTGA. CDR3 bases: TGTGCCAGCAGCCCGACTCCGATGAACACCGGGGAGCTGTTTTTT. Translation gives CASSPTPMNTGELFF.

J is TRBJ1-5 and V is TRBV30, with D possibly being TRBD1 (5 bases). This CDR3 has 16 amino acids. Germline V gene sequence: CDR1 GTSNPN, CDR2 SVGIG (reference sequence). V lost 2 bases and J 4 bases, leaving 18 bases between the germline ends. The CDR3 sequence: CAWSRALDSRNQPQHF. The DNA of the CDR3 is TGTGCCTGGAGTAGGGCCCTCGACAGTAGGAATCAGCCCCAGCATTTT.

CDR3 sequence: CASSLRVTGNTEAFF. The CDR3 bases are TGTGCCAGCAGTCTAAGAGTGACAGGGAACACTGAAGCTTTCTTT. The V and J genes are TRBV6-2 or TRBV6-3 and TRBJ1-1; the D gene is possibly TRBD1 (6 bases). This CDR3 has 15 amino acids. The germline CDR1 and CDR2 sequences are MNHEY and SVGEGT. V was trimmed by 5 bases and J by 1 base, leaving 14 bases between them.

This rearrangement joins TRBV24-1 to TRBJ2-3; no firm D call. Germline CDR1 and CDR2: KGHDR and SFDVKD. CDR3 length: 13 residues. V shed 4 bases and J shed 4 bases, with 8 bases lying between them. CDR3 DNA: TGTGCCACCAGTGAACGGGCGTCAGATACGCAGTATTTT. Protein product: CATSERASDTQYF.

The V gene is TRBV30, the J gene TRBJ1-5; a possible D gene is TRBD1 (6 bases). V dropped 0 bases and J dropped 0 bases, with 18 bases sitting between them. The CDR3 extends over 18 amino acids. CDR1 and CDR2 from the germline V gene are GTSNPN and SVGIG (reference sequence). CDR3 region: CAWSVGTGYCYSNQPQHF. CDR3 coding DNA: TGTGCCTGGAGTGTAGGAACAGGGTACTGCTATAGCAATCAGCCCCAGCATTTT. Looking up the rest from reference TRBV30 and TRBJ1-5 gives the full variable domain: SQTIHQWPATLVQPVGSPLSLECTVEGTSNPNLYWYRQAAGRGLQLLFYSVGIGQISSEVPQNLSASRPQDRQFILSSKKLLLSDSGFYLCAWSVGTGYCYSNQPQHFGDGTRLSIL.

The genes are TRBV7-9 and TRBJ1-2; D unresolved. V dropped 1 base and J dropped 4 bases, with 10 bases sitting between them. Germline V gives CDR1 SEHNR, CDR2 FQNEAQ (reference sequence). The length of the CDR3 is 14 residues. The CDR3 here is CASSLVAPIYGYTF. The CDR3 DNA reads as TGTGCCAGCAGCTTAGTTGCCCCCATCTATGGCTACACCTTC.

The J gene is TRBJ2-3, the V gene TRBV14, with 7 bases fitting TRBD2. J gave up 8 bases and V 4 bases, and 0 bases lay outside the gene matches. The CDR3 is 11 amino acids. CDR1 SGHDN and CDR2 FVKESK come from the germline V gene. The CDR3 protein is CASSPGGTQYF. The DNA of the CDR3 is TGTGCCAGCAGCCCGGGAGGTACGCAGTATTTT.

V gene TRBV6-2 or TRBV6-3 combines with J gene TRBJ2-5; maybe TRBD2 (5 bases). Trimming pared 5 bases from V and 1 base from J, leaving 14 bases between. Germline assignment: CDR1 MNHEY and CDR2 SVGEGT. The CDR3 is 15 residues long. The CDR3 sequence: CASSLGRRAQETQYF. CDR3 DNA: TGTGCCAGCAGTCTCGGGCGGCGGGCCCAAGAGACCCAGTACTTC.

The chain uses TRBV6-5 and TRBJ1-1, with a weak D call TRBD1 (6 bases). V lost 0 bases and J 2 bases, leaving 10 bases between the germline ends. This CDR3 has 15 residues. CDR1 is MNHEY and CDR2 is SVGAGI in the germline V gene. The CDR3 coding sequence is TGTGCCAGCAGTTACTCGAAGGGGGGAAACACTGAAGCTTTCTTT. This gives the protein CASSYSKGGNTEAFF.

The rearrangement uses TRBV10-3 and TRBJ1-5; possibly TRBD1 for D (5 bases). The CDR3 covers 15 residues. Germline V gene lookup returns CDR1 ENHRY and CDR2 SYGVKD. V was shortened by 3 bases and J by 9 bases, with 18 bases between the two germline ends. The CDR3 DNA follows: TGTGCCATCAGTGACCAGGCAGGGCTACGGGGGCCCCAGCATTTT. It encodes CAISDQAGLRGPQHF.

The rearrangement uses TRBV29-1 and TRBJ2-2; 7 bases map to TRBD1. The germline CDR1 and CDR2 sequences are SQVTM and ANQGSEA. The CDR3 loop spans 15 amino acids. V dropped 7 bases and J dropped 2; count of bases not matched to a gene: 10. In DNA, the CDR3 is TGCAGCGCCCGAATAAGACAGGGAAACACCGGGGAGCTGTTTTTT. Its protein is CSARIRQGNTGELFF.

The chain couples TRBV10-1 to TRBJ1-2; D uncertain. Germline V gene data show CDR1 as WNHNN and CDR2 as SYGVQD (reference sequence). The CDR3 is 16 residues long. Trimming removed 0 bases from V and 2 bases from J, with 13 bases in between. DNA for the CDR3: TGCGCCAGCAGTGAGTCGACGCGACCGAAAAACTATGGCTACACCTTC. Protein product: CASSESTRPKNYGYTF.

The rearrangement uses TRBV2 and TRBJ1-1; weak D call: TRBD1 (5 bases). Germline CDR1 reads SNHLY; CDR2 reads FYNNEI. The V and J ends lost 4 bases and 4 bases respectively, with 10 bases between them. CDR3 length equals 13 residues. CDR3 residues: CASSAGLGTEAFF. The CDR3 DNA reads TGTGCCAGCAGTGCGGGGCTTGGCACTGAAGCTTTCTTT.

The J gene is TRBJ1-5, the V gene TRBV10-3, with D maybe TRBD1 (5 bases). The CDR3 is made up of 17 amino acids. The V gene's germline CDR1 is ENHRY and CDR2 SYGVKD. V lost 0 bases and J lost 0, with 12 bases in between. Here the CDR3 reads CAISESQGGGSNQPQHF. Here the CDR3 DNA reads TGTGCCATCAGTGAGTCCCAGGGAGGAGGTAGCAATCAGCCCCAGCATTTT.

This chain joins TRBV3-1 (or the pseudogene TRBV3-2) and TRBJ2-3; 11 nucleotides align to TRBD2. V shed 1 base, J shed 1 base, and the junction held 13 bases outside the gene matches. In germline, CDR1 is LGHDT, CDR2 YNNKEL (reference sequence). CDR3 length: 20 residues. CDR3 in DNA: TGTGCCAGCAGCCAAGTTCCGGGTCTTCTAGCGGGGGGACGCACAGATACGCAGTATTTT. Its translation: CASSQVPGLLAGGRTDTQYF.